A selection of T cell receptor beta chains follows, all from one sample in a study of blood T cell repertoires in COVID-19. Measured with immunoSEQ multiplex PCR; TCRdb has only the in-frame clones, and not every one. The sample lists 300,000 to 400,000 clones, approximately 88% seen once, with about 5% in the top ten. The sample comprised PBMCs or T cells enriched from blood (not recorded which). The receptors shown here come from a man younger than 45 who had recovered from COVID-19. Both conserved end residues are part of each CDR3. D genes are given only for firm matches. Rows give clone size only sometimes, using once, few, many, or a class for an expanded clone.

j_call clone_size d_call v_call cdr3_aa cdr3_nt
TRBJ1-1 NA NA TRBV11-2 CASSPTVNTEAFF TGTGCCAGCAGCCCCACGGTGAACACTGAAGCTTTCTTT
TRBJ1-4 NA NA TRBV30 CAWSPDSRNEKLFF TGTGCCTGGAGTCCGGACAGTAGGAATGAAAAACTGTTTTTT
TRBJ2-7 NA TRBD1 TRBV27 CASPPYGQEFYEQYF TGTGCCAGCCCCCCGTACGGACAGGAATTTTACGAGCAGTACTTC
TRBJ1-4 NA NA TRBV30 CAWGSDGGRLKLFF TGTGCCTGGGGCTCGGACGGCGGGAGGCTAAAACTGTTTTTT
TRBJ2-1 NA TRBD2 TRBV10-3 CAIGSGGHEQFF TGTGCCATCGGAAGCGGGGGCCATGAGCAGTTCTTC
TRBJ2-7 NA NA TRBV2 CASSEQGYEQYF TGTGCCAGCAGTGAACAGGGTTACGAGCAGTACTTC
TRBJ2-1 NA NA TRBV24-1 CATSEEDGFNEQFF TGTGCCACCAGTGAGGAGGACGGGTTCAATGAGCAGTTCTTC
TRBJ2-7 NA TRBD1 TRBV4-1 CASSVGQKTYEQYF TGCGCCAGCAGCGTGGGACAGAAGACCTACGAGCAGTACTTC
TRBJ1-5 NA TRBD1 TRBV2 CASSLLDRVGGNQPQHF TGTGCCAGCAGTCTCTTAGACAGGGTCGGGGGCAATCAGCCCCAGCATTTT
TRBJ1-1 NA TRBD1 TRBV28 CASSIPRDRETEAFF TGTGCCAGCAGTATACCCCGGGACAGGGAAACTGAAGCTTTCTTT
TRBJ2-7 NA NA TRBV19 CASRGIGTSSYEQYF TGTGCCAGTAGGGGAATAGGGACAAGCTCCTACGAGCAGTACTTC
TRBJ2-4 NA TRBD1 TRBV10-3 CAISEDREDIQYF TGTGCCATCAGTGAAGACAGGGAAGACATTCAGTACTTC
TRBJ1-2 NA TRBD1 TRBV28 CASSSGQGVYGYTF TGTGCCAGCAGTTCGGGACAGGGGGTTTATGGCTACACCTTC
TRBJ2-2 NA TRBD1 TRBV6-5 CASSYSRDSTGELFF TGTGCCAGCAGTTACTCTCGGGACAGCACCGGGGAGCTGTTTTTT
TRBJ1-4 NA NA TRBV2 CASNSVTATNEKLFF TGTGCCAGCAACTCCGTTACTGCAACTAATGAAAAACTGTTTTTT
TRBJ1-1 NA NA TRBV6-1 CASSETGGLEAFF TGTGCCAGCAGTGAAACGGGGGGGCTTGAAGCTTTCTTT
TRBJ1-5 NA NA TRBV3-1/TRBV3-2 CASSLTRSNQPQHF TGTGCCAGCAGCCTCACACGTAGCAATCAGCCCCAGCATTTT
TRBJ2-1 NA TRBD1 TRBV29-1 CSSRQGWNEQFF TGCAGCTCTAGACAGGGGTGGAATGAGCAGTTCTTC
TRBJ1-1 NA TRBD1 TRBV3-1/TRBV3-2 CASSLGQGNTEAFF TGTGCCAGCAGCCTGGGACAGGGGAACACTGAAGCTTTCTTT
TRBJ1-4 once TRBD1 TRBV30 CAWRPVEGGWEKLFF TGTGCCTGGAGGCCTGTAGAAGGGGGCTGGGAAAAACTGTTTTTT
TRBJ1-2 NA NA TRBV2 CASSDSQGLGGYTF TGTGCCAGCAGTGATTCCCAGGGGTTGGGTGGCTACACCTTC
TRBJ1-2 NA NA TRBV3-1/TRBV3-2 CASSPGTPGGYTF TGTGCCAGCAGCCCCGGGACTCCCGGGGGCTACACCTTC
TRBJ2-1 NA TRBD1 TRBV24-1 CATSDWTGPYNEQFF TGTGCCACCAGTGATTGGACAGGGCCCTACAATGAGCAGTTCTTC
TRBJ2-5 NA TRBD2 TRBV7-3 CASSLKKRGEETQYF TGTGCCAGCAGCTTAAAGAAACGGGGGGAAGAGACCCAGTACTTC
TRBJ2-3 NA NA TRBV2 CASTSGAWKYF TGTGCCAGCACGTCAGGGGCATGGAAGTATTTT
TRBJ2-7 once NA TRBV7-9 CASSPQIGGSYEQYF TGTGCCAGCAGCCCGCAAATAGGGGGATCTTACGAGCAGTACTTC
TRBJ1-1 NA TRBD1 TRBV5-1 CASSPMGQVNTEAFF TGCGCCAGCAGCCCCATGGGACAGGTGAACACTGAAGCTTTCTTT
TRBJ1-6 NA TRBD1 TRBV4-1 CASSPGTGFSPLHF TGCGCCAGCAGCCCCGGGACAGGGTTTTCACCCCTCCACTTT
TRBJ1-2 once NA TRBV5-1 CASSLEGVGYGYTF TGCGCCAGCAGCCTCGAGGGGGTAGGCTATGGCTACACCTTC
TRBJ2-3 NA NA TRBV4-1 CASSQDLNKWVLADTQYF TGCGCCAGCAGCCAAGATCTAAATAAGTGGGTGCTAGCCGATACGCAGTATTTT
TRBJ1-1 NA TRBD1 TRBV7-8 CASSTTGGGWMNTEAFF TGTGCCAGCAGCACGACAGGGGGCGGGTGGATGAACACTGAAGCTTTCTTT
TRBJ2-5 once TRBD2 TRBV30 CAWGLAEETQYF TGTGCCTGGGGACTAGCCGAAGAGACCCAGTACTTC
TRBJ1-3 NA TRBD1 TRBV4-1 CASSQREDRAGNTIYF TGCGCCAGCAGCCAACGTGAGGACAGGGCTGGAAACACCATATATTTT
TRBJ2-2 NA TRBD2 TRBV4-2 CASSQKGLARAGELFF TGTGCCAGCAGCCAAAAGGGACTAGCAAGGGCCGGGGAGCTGTTTTTT
TRBJ2-3 NA NA TRBV11-2 CASSHLGTYRRTDTQYF TGTGCCAGCAGCCATCTAGGGACATATCGCCGCACAGATACGCAGTATTTT
TRBJ1-1 NA NA TRBV18 CASSPTRQVSEAFF TGTGCCAGCTCACCAACTAGACAGGTCTCTGAAGCTTTCTTT
TRBJ2-7 once TRBD1 TRBV18 CASSRDRGSYEQYF TGTGCCAGCTCAAGGGACAGGGGTTCCTACGAGCAGTACTTC